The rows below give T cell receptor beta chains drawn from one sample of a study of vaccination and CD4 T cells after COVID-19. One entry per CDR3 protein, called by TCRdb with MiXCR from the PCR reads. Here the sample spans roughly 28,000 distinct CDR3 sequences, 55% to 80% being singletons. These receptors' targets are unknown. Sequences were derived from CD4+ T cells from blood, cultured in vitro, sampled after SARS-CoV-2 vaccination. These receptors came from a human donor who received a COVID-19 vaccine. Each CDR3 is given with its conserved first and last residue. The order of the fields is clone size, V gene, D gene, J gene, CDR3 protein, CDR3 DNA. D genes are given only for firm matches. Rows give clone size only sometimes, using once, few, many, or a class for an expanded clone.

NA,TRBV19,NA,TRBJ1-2,CASSITAGRNYGYTF,TGTGCCAGTAGTATTACGGCAGGGCGAAATTATGGCTACACCTTC
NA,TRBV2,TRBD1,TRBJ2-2,CASSDGQGASGTGELFF,TGTGCCAGCAGTGATGGTCAGGGGGCATCCGGAACCGGGGAGCTGTTTTTT
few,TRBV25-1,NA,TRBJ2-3,CASSEWLPSSTDTQYF,TGTGCCAGCAGTGAATGGCTCCCGAGTAGCACAGATACGCAGTATTTT
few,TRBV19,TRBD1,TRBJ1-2,CASSRNDPGQSNYGYTF,TGTGCCAGTAGTCGAAACGACCCGGGACAGTCTAACTATGGCTACACCTTC
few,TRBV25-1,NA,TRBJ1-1,CASSESRGSGNTEAFF,TGTGCCAGCAGTGAATCACGCGGCTCTGGGAACACTGAAGCTTTCTTT
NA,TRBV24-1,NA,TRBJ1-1,CATSGPENTEAFF,TGTGCCACCAGTGGCCCAGAGAACACTGAAGCTTTCTTT
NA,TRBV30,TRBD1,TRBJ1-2,CAWINRGGSYGYTF,TGTGCCTGGATCAACAGGGGAGGTAGCTATGGCTACACCTTC
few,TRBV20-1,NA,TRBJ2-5,CSARRSGIGETQYF,TGCAGTGCTAGAAGGTCAGGGATAGGAGAGACCCAGTACTTC
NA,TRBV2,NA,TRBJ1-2,CASSETGTYGYTF,TGTGCCAGCAGTGAAACAGGGACCTATGGCTACACCTTC
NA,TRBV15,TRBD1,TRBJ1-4,CATSSVGQRNEKLFF,TGTGCCACCAGCAGCGTGGGACAGAGGAATGAAAAACTGTTTTTT
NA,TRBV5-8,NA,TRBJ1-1,CASSLSGTEAFF,TGTGCCAGCAGCTTGTCGGGCACTGAAGCTTTCTTT
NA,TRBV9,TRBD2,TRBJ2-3,CASSIVGEGTQYF,TGTGCCAGCAGCATAGTGGGGGAGGGTACGCAGTATTTT
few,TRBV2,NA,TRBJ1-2,CASSDISPEDGYTF,TGTGCCAGCAGTGATATTTCCCCAGAGGATGGCTACACCTTC
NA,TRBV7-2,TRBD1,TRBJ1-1,CASSFGTGGRAFF,TGTGCCAGCAGCTTCGGGACAGGGGGTAGGGCTTTCTTT
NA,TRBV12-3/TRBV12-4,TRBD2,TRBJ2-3,CASSPGTSGGDTQYF,TGTGCCAGCAGCCCAGGGACTAGCGGGGGGGATACGCAGTATTTT
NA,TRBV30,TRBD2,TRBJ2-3,CAWSRASGGATDTQYF,TGTGCCTGGAGTCGAGCTAGCGGGGGGGCCACAGATACGCAGTATTTT
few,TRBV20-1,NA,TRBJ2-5,CSASPGTPIQETQYF,TGCAGTGCTAGTCCCGGGACCCCAATCCAAGAGACCCAGTACTTC
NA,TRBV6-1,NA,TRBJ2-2,CASRGNRESGELFF,TGTGCCAGCAGGGGGAATAGGGAATCCGGGGAGCTGTTTTTT
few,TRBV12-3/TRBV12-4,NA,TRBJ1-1,CASSLKRGIMNTEAFF,TGTGCCAGCAGTTTAAAGCGGGGGATAATGAACACTGAAGCTTTCTTT
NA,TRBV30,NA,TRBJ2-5,CAWRDRGETQYF,TGTGCCTGGAGGGATAGGGGCGAGACCCAGTACTTC
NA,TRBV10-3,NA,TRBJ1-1,CAISDWGSTEAFF,TGTGCCATCAGTGACTGGGGTTCCACTGAAGCTTTCTTT
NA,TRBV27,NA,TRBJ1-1,CASSFGGMNTEAFF,TGTGCCAGCAGTTTTGGCGGGATGAACACTGAAGCTTTCTTT
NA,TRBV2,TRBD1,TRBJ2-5,CASSETGNQETQYF,TGTGCCAGCAGCGAGACAGGGAACCAAGAGACCCAGTACTTC
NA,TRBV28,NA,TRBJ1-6,CASSPQTGGDNSPLHF,TGTGCCAGCAGTCCCCAGACAGGCGGGGATAATTCACCCCTCCACTTT
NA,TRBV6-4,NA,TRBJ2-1,CASSDLTGYEQFF,TGTGCCAGCAGCGACTTAACAGGGTATGAGCAGTTCTTC
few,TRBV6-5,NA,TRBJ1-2,CASSSTQGFGGYTF,TGTGCCAGCAGTTCTACTCAGGGTTTCGGTGGCTACACCTTC
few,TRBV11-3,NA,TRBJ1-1,CASSASGRGGTEAFF,TGTGCCAGCAGCGCGTCAGGGAGGGGGGGCACTGAAGCTTTCTTT
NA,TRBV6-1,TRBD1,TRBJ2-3,CASRGDRGTTDTQYF,TGTGCCAGCAGGGGGGACAGAGGTACCACAGATACGCAGTATTTT
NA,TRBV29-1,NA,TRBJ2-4,CSVDAGAKNIQYF,TGCAGCGTTGATGCAGGGGCCAAAAACATTCAGTACTTC
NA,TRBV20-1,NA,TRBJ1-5,CSASWAGSNQPQHF,TGCAGTGCTAGTTGGGCAGGTAGCAATCAGCCCCAGCATTTT
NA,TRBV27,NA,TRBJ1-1,CASRTDLSGPEAFF,TGTGCCAGCAGGACAGATCTCTCTGGGCCTGAAGCTTTCTTT
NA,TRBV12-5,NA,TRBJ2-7,CASGLVGRAEQYF,TGTGCTAGTGGTTTGGTAGGCAGGGCCGAGCAGTACTTC
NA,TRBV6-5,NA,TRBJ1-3,CASSYTPPGAGNTIYF,TGTGCCAGCAGTTACACCCCCCCAGGGGCTGGAAACACCATATATTTT
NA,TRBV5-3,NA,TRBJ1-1,CASSLAGSGTEAFF,TGTGCCAGCAGCTTGGCCGGAAGCGGCACTGAAGCTTTCTTT
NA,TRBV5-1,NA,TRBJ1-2,CASSSLVDRNYGYTF,TGCGCCAGCAGCTCCCTAGTCGACAGGAACTATGGCTACACCTTC
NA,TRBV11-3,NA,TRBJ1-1,CASSFDRNTEAFF,TGTGCCAGCAGCTTTGACCGGAACACTGAAGCTTTCTTT
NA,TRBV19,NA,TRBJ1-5,CASSIGRQVKSNQPQHF,TGTGCCAGTAGTATCGGGAGACAGGTTAAATCCAATCAGCCCCAGCATTTT
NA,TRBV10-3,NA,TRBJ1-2,CAISFGTAYGYTF,TGTGCCATCTCCTTCGGGACGGCATATGGCTACACCTTC
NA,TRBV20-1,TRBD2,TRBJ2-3,CSADNPWTSGDVRTDTQYF,TGCAGTGCTGACAACCCTTGGACTAGCGGGGACGTCAGGACAGATACGCAGTATTTT
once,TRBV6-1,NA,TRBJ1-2,CASSPEGDRFYGYTF,TGTGCCAGCAGTCCGGAAGGAGACCGGTTCTATGGCTACACCTTC
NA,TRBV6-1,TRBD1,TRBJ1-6,CASSEMGQNSPLHF,TGTGCCAGCAGTGAAATGGGACAGAATTCACCCCTCCACTTT
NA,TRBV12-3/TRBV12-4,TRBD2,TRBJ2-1,CASSFYGTSGGAGSGNEQFF,TGTGCCAGCAGTTTTTATGGGACTAGCGGGGGGGCCGGGTCAGGCAATGAGCAGTTCTTC
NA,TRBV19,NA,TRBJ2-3,CASRAGGTDTQYF,TGTGCCAGTAGAGCCGGGGGAACAGATACGCAGTATTTT
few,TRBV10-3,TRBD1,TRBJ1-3,CAILAGEGQHSGNTIYF,TGTGCCATCTTGGCTGGTGAGGGACAGCACTCTGGAAACACCATATATTTT
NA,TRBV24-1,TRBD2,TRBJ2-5,CATSDLSGGAETQYF,TGTGCCACCAGTGATTTGAGCGGGGGGGCGGAGACCCAGTACTTC
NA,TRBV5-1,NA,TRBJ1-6,CASSLTTGSPLHF,TGCGCCAGCAGCCTCACGACCGGCTCACCCCTCCACTTT
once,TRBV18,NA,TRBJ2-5,CASSPFLETQYF,TGTGCCAGCTCACCATTTCTTGAGACCCAGTACTTC
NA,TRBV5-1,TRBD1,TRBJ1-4,CASSSQGAHRWEKLFF,TGCGCCAGCAGCTCACAGGGGGCCCACCGTTGGGAAAAACTGTTTTTT
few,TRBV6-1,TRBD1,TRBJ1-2,CASRRTGVHGYTF,TGTGCCAGCAGGAGGACAGGGGTGCATGGCTACACCTTC
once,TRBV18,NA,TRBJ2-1,CASSPPRRTEKNEQFF,TGTGCCAGCTCACCCCCTCGGAGGACTGAGAAGAATGAGCAGTTCTTC